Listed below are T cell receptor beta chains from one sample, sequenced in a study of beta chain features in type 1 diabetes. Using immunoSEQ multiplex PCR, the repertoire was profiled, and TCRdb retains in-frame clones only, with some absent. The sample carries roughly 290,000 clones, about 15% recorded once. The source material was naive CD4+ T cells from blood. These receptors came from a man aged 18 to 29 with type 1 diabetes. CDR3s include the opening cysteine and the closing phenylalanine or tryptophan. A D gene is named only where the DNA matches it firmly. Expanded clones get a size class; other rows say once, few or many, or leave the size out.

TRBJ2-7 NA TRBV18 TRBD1 TGTGCCAGCTCACCACCGGGGACAGGGGTCGAGCAGTACTTC CASSPPGTGVEQYF
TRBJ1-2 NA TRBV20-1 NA TGCAGTGCTCTAGACGGCTATGGCTACACCTTC CSALDGYGYTF
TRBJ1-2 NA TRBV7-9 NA TGTGCCAGCAGCGCCCCCGGGGGAACCTATGGCTACACCTTC CASSAPGGTYGYTF
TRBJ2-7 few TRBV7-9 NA TGTGCCAGCAGCTTAGATCGGGTCTACGAGCAGTACTTC CASSLDRVYEQYF
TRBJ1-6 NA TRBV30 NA TGTGCCTGGAGTTACGGGAATTATAATTCACCCCTCCACTTT CAWSYGNYNSPLHF
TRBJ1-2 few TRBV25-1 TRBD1 TGTGCCAGCAGTGATCCAGGGACAGGGGGTAATGGCTACACCTTC CASSDPGTGGNGYTF
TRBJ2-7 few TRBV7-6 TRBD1 TGTGCCAGCAGCTCGGGACAGGGGGCCTACGAGCAGTACTTC CASSSGQGAYEQYF
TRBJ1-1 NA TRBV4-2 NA TGTGCCAGCAGCCAAGATGTGGCAGGGGTCTTTCCTTACACTGAAGCTTTCTTT CASSQDVAGVFPYTEAFF
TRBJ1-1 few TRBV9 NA TGTGCCAGCAGCCCACACAGGTCTCCCAGCACTGAAGCTTTCTTT CASSPHRSPSTEAFF
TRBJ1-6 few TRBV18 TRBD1 TGTGCCAGCTCACCATTGGGCATGACAGGGAGCTCACCCCTCCACTTT CASSPLGMTGSSPLHF
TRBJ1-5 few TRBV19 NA TGTGCCAGTAGTATTTTTCCAACGGGGACAACCAAAAATCAGCCCCAGCATTTT CASSIFPTGTTKNQPQHF
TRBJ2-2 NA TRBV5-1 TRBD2 TGCGCCAGCAGCTTGGAATTCCTAGCGGGGGGGCCGACCGGGGAGCTGTTTTTT CASSLEFLAGGPTGELFF
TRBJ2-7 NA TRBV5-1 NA TGCGCCAGCAGCTTTGGGCCTAGCGAGGCCTACGAGCAGTACTTC CASSFGPSEAYEQYF
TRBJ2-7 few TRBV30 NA TGTGCCTGGAGCGGTTTTGGCGAGCAGTACTTC CAWSGFGEQYF
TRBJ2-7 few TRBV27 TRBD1 TGTGCCAGCAGTCGCCCCGGACAGGGGTACGAGCAGTACTTC CASSRPGQGYEQYF
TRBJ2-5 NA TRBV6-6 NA TGTGCCAGCAGTCCCCTAGTGGGGACCCAGTACTTC CASSPLVGTQYF
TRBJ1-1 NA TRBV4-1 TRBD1 TGCGCCAGCAGCCAAGATAAAGACAGGGGGCGAGGGAGCACTGAAGCTTTCTTT CASSQDKDRGRGSTEAFF
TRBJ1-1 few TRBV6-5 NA TGTGCCAGCACCCCCACCCGGGTGGACACTGAAGCTTTCTTT CASTPTRVDTEAFF
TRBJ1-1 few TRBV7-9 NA TGTGCCAGCAGCTCCCAGGACGGGGTTGCAGCTTTCTTT CASSSQDGVAAFF
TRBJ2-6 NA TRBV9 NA TGTGCCAGCAGCGTAGATCGGGCGGGGGGGGCCAACGTCCTGACTTTC CASSVDRAGGANVLTF
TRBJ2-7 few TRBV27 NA TGTGCCAGCAGTTTTAGGAGCGAGCAGTACTTC CASSFRSEQYF
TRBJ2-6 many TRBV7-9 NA TGTGCCAGCACCAAAGAGAGGGCCGGGGCCAACGTCCTGACTTTC CASTKERAGANVLTF
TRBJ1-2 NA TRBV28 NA TGTGCCAGCAGGACCACCGGAACAGGTGGGGGCTACACCTTC CASRTTGTGGGYTF
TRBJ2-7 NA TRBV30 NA TGTGCCTGGAGTCCGGGAGCCTCCTACGAGCAGTACTTC CAWSPGASYEQYF
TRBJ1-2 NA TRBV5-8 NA TGTGCCTCCACGATTCATTCGGGGGGCGCCAACTATGGCTACACCTTC CASTIHSGGANYGYTF
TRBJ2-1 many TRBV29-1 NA TGCAGCGTTGTAGTTTACAATGAGCAGTTCTTC CSVVVYNEQFF
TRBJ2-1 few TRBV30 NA TGTGCCTGGGGTCGGGTTGGAGTTGATGAGCAGTTCTTC CAWGRVGVDEQFF
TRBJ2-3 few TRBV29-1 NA TGCAGCCCCGCCGGTCCCAGGGGCACAGATACGCAGTATTTT CSPAGPRGTDTQYF
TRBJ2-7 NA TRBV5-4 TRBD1 TGTGCCAGCAGCTCGAGCCGGGACAGGGTCTACGAGCAGTACTTC CASSSSRDRVYEQYF
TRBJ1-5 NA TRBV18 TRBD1 TGTGCCAGCTCACCGGACAGGGATCAGCCCCAGCATTTT CASSPDRDQPQHF
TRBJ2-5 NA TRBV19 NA TGTGCCAGTAGTATGCCCGGCAGGGGTGGGGAGACCCAGTACTTC CASSMPGRGGETQYF
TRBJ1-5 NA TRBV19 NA TGTGCCAGTAGTATAGACTCGACAGGATATAGCAATCAGCCCCAGCATTTT CASSIDSTGYSNQPQHF
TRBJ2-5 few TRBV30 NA TGTGCCTGGAGCCAAGCAGAGACCCAGTACTTC CAWSQAETQYF
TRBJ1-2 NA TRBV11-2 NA TGTGCCAGCGATGACAGGACTAACTATGGCTACACCTTC CASDDRTNYGYTF
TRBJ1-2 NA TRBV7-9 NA TGTGCCAGCGGGTCGAACAGGGTTCCTTACGGAGGCTACACCTTC CASGSNRVPYGGYTF
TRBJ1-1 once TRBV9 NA TGTGCCAGCAGCGTAGGATCGTGGCGGGGAAAGGACACTGAAGCTTTCTTT CASSVGSWRGKDTEAFF
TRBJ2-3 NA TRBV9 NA TGTGCCAGCAGCGTAGTTGGGCTAACAGATACGCAGTATTTT CASSVVGLTDTQYF
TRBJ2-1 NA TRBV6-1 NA TGTGCCAGCAGTGAAGACGGTAGGGTTCGGGGGTACAATGAGCAGTTCTTC CASSEDGRVRGYNEQFF
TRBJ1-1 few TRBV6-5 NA TGTGCCAGCAGGTCTCAGACAGGGAACACTGAAGCTTTCTTT CASRSQTGNTEAFF
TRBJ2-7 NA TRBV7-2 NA TGTGCCAGCAGCTTTGAGTATCAAAGCTCCTACGAGCAGTACTTC CASSFEYQSSYEQYF
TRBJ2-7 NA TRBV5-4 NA TGTGCCAGCAGTGCAGCCGGGCGGGGCTCCTACGAGCAGTACTTC CASSAAGRGSYEQYF
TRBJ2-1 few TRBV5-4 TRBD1 TGTGCCAGCAGTCGGGGACAGATAACTTACAATGAGCAGTTCTTC CASSRGQITYNEQFF
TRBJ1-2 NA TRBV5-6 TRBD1 TGTGCCAGCAGCTTGGGCGGGACAGGGGCTGAGGGCTACACCTTC CASSLGGTGAEGYTF
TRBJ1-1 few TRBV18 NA TGTGCCAGCTCACCAGGGGCGCATAACACTGAAGCTTTCTTT CASSPGAHNTEAFF
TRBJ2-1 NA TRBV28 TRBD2 TGTGCCAGCAGTTTGCCCGCCGGGACTAGCATCAATGAGCAGTTCTTC CASSLPAGTSINEQFF
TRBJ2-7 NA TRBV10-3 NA TGTGCCACCAGGGGCGGGGGATACGAGCAGTACTTC CATRGGGYEQYF
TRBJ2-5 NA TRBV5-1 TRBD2 TGCGCCAGCAACCGGGGGGAAACGGATGGGACCCAGTACTTC CASNRGETDGTQYF
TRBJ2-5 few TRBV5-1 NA TGCGCCAGCAGCTTGGCCCCAGGGGAGACCCAGTACTTC CASSLAPGETQYF